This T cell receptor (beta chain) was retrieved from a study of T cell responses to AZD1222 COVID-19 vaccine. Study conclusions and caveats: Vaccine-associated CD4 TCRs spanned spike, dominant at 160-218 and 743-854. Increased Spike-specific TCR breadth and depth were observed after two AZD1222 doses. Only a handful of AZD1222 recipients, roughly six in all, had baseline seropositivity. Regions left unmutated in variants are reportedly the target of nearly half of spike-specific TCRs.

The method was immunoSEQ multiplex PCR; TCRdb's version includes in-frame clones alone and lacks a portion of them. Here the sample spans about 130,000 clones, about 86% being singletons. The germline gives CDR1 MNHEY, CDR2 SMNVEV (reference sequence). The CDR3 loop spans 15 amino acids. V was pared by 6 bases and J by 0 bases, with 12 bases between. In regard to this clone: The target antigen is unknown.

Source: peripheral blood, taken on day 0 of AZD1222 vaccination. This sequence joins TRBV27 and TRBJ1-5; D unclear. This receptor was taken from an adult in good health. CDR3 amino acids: CASRWTAYSNQPQHF. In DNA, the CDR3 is TGTGCCAGCAGATGGACGGCTTATAGCAATCAGCCCCAGCATTTT.